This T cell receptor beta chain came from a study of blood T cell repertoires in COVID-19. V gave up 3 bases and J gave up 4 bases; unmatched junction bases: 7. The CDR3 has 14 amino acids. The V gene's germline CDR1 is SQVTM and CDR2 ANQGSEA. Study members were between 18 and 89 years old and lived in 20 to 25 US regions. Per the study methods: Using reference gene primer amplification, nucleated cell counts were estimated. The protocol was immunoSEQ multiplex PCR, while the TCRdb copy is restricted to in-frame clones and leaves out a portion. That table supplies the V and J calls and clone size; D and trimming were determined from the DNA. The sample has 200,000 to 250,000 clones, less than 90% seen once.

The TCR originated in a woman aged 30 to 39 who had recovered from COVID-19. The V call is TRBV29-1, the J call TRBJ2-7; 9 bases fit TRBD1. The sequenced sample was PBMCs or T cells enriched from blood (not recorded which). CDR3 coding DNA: TGCAGCGTTGAGGGACAGGGTAGGACTTACGAGCAGTACTTC. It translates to CSVEGQGRTYEQYF.